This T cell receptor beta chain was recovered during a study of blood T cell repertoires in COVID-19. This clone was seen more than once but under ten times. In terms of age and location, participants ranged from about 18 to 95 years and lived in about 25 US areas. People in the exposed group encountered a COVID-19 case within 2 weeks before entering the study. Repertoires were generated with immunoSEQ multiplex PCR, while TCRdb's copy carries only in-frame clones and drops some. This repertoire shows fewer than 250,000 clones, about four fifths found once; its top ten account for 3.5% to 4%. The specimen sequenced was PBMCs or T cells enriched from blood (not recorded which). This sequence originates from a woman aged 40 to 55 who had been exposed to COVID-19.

CDR3 region: CASSLYRLNQPQHF. CDR3 coding DNA: TGTGCCAGCAGTTTATACAGGTTGAATCAGCCCCAGCATTTT. The J gene is TRBJ1-5, the V gene TRBV28, with a weak D call TRBD1 (5 bases). The CDR3 runs to 14 residues. From germline, CDR1 is MDHEN and CDR2 SYDVKM. V lost 1 base, J lost 4 bases, and 8 bases lay in between.